This T cell receptor (beta chain) came from a study of CD8 T cells in ankylosing spondylitis. Overall study results and limits: Ankylosing spondylitis blood seemed to carry a telltale TCR beta motif made of about 8 highly homologous variants. The authors found the disease-linked clones to be CD8+ and relatively rare in peripheral blood. In ankylosing spondylitis patients, matched synovial fluid reportedly showed significant enrichment of disease-linked clones.

Making the TCR beta libraries involved quantitative 5'-RACE with molecular barcodes. Each CDR3 protein is one row after TCRdb ran MiXCR on the 5' RACE reads. In the table there are some 270,000 distinct CDR3 sequences, roughly 32% of which are singletons. CDR1 is SQVTM, CDR2 ANQGSEA, per germline. The CDR3 extends over 16 amino acids. V lost 0 bases to trimming and J lost 0 bases, with 13 bases between them. This clonotype was seen only a few times. Its antigen is not identified. The specimen sequenced was blood, either unsorted or a sorted T cell fraction (not recorded which). The receptor was derived from a male donor with ankylosing spondylitis or in good health (not recorded which). The chain joins TRBV29-1 to TRBJ2-3, with D perhaps matching TRBD2 (5 bases). CDR3 DNA sequence: TGCAGCGTTGAAGATAGGAGGCAGGACAGCACAGATACGCAGTATTTT. The encoded protein is CSVEDRRQDSTDTQYF.